This T cell receptor beta chain comes out of a study of breast tumors, draining lymph nodes, adjacent tissues. Each CDR3 protein is one row after TCRdb ran MiXCR on the multiplex PCR reads. This sample has 150,000 or so distinct CDR3 sequences, with around 35% found just once. Axillary draining lymph nodes of breast cancer patients supplied the node samples. Per the germline V gene, CDR1 is DFQATT and CDR2 is SNEGSKA (reference sequence). The CDR3 is made up of 15 amino acids. The junction had 2 bases not matched to a gene; V was cut back by 4 bases and J by 2 bases. The specimen sequenced was axillary lymph node tissue. The V and J genes are TRBV20-1 and TRBJ2-1; TRBD2 matches at 13 bases. The TCR was taken from a female donor with breast cancer. Some clones in this sample may be carry-over from other donors' samples. CDR3: CSAKGLAGAYNEQFF. Written as DNA, the CDR3 is TGCAGTGCTAAAGGACTAGCGGGGGCCTACAATGAGCAGTTCTTC.